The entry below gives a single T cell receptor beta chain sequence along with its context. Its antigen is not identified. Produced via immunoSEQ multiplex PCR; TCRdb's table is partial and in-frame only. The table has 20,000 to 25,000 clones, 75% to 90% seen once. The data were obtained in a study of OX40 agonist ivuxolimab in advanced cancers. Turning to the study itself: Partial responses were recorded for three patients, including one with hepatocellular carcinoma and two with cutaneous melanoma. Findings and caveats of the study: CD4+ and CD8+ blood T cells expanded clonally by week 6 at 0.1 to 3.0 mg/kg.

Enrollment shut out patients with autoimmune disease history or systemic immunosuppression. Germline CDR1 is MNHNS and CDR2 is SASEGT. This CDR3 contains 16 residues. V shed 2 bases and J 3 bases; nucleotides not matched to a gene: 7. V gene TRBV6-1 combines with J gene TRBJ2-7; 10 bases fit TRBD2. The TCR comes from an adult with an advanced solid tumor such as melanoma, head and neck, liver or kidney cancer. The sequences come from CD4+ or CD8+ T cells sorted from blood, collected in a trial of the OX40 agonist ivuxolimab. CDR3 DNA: TGTGCCAGCAGTGAATCGCGTACTAGCGGGATCTACGAGCAGTACTTC. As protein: CASSESRTSGIYEQYF.